This TCR beta chain was profiled in a study of blood T cells in healthy people across ages (dated by TCRdb to the mid-2010s). With respect to the entire study: In model experiments, template switching captured about one uniquely barcoded TCR beta cDNA molecule for every two T cells. Age-related changes in TCR beta repertoire diversity were measured in the study by deep sequencing normalized with unique cDNA molecular identifiers. Donors were grouped into four age groups: young (average roughly 15 years), middle-aged (about 38), aged (roughly 67) and long-lived (around 82). To avoid experimental bias, donors of different ages were randomly spread across the sequencing lanes. Two additional independent replicas of 1 million unique cDNA reads from the same blood draw were analyzed for two donors (one aged 18 to 30 and one aged 80 or older). What the authors observed across the whole study: Estimates of total diversity based on one million sequenced T cells were regarded as lower bounds and as underestimates. Because the CMV infection status of the donors was unknown, age-related changes in expanded clonotypes may potentially have been confounded. There was a strong correlation between observed TCR beta diversity and the percentage of naive T cells measured by flow cytometry. Since profiling was done on bulk unsorted PBMCs, naive and antigen-experienced compartments could not be conclusively compared. Compared with the aged group, the long-lived group had more naive CD4+ T cells, fewer expanded clones and increased TCR diversity, a pattern suggesting age selection. Observed TCR beta diversity per million T cells fell roughly linearly with age, and a significant reduction was already apparent by age around 40.

The germline V gene (reference sequence) sets CDR1 to DFQATT and CDR2 to SNEGSKA. The CDR3 spans 11 residues, from the cysteine through the phenylalanine. The sequence is cut down to CDR3 DNA, 33 bases in frame from base 1. The donors were 40 or so Caucasian individuals from Russia, aged 6 to 90 years, who were systemically healthy. Each donor gave about 9.7 milliliters of peripheral blood, drawn into EDTA-treated Vacutainer tubes. Ficoll-Paque density-gradient centrifugation was used to isolate PBMCs, with at least 6 million obtained per sample. Total RNA was extracted from PBMCs with Trizol reagent, with at least 6 micrograms obtained per sample. The percentages of naive CD45RAhigh/CD27high T cells were determined by flow cytometry on a PBMC aliquot from every donor. Library generation was performed with 5' RACE. The instrument given in TCRdb is Illumina HiSeq 2500. The second PCR ran for roughly 7 to 12 cycles and used a J-beta primer mix along with a sample-barcoded 5' primer. Each TCR beta cDNA molecule received a unique molecular identifier from a template-switch 5' adaptor carrying 12 random nucleotides. Each sample yielded at least 2.5 million CDR3-containing paired-end reads. All of the RNA was converted into first-strand cDNA using the Mint cDNA synthesis kit, with a TRBC-specific oligonucleotide serving as the primer. After uracil-DNA glycosylase treatment, a first 18-cycle PCR used universal primers M1SS and BC2_uni_R on all cDNA. In the original analysis: Each sample was normalized by randomly selecting 1 million high-quality reads, each carrying a distinct molecular identifier. Reads sharing molecular identifiers were discarded rather than binned into consensus sequences. MiTCR, run with a Q25 quality threshold and the strictest error-elimination algorithm, handled CDR3 identification, clonotype clustering and error correction. A nonparametric unseen species model with Euler transformation was used to estimate a lower bound on total TCR beta diversity. TCRdb reran the public reads through fastp at Q25 and MiXCR, keeping productive beta chains. Entries are consolidated by CDR3 protein sequence, retaining the most common genes and DNA. None of the V and J calls come from the authors' own analysis; TCRdb made them. The table for this sample lists around 1,700,000 distinct CDR3 sequences; over 25% of them were counted only once. Approximately 7.7% of the sample is in the top ten clones.

In regard to this clonotype: Its binding antigen is unknown. At one of its ends the junction is not consistent with the germline gene, which may arise from a read error.

The source of this sequence is a woman in her 30s in good health. The source material was blood. The chain uses TRBV20-1 and TRBJ1-2, with the D gene not clear enough to name. This receptor carries the CDR3 CIASNNSGYTF. The nucleotide sequence reads TGCATTGCTTCTAACAACTCTGGCTACACCTTC.